The table lists the clone carrying this T cell receptor (beta chain) with many counts. Its specificity is unknown. PBMCs were obtained from roughly 9.4 ml of fresh peripheral blood. Scientists amplified the TCR beta CDR3 regions from RNA transcripts. The library came from an HTBI-primed first-round RT-PCR and a second-round multiplex PCR. TCRdb itself ran the multiplex PCR reads through MiXCR, one entry per CDR3 protein. The table shows 240,000 or so distinct CDR3 sequences, with 45% to 55% occurring only once. The sample belongs to a study of Graves' ophthalmopathy and Graves' hyperthyroidism. Study-level results: In blood, most expanded thyroid clonotypes above 0.001 frequency were also detected.

Sequencing was done on a sample of peripheral blood. The receptor comes from an adult man with Graves' ophthalmopathy.

CDR3 nucleotide sequence: TGTGCCAGCAGTGAACCGGCAGGGCAGCACACTGAAGCTTTCTTT. Translation: CASSEPAGQHTEAFF. The chain uses TRBV25-1 and TRBJ1-1, with TRBD1 as a possible D gene (5 bases). The ends were cut back, 2 bases at V and 3 bases at J, with 13 bases in the middle. CDR1 is MGHDK, CDR2 SYGVNS, per germline. This CDR3 has 15 residues.